The T cell receptor (beta chain) described here comes from a study of blood T cell repertoires in COVID-19 (dated by TCRdb to 2018 to 2021). Study-level background: The collaborator samples originated in the United States, Italy and Spain and spanned the acute and convalescent phases of COVID-19. HLA class I and class II types, where available, came from metadata supplied by the sample provider rather than from assay-based typing. Subjects who had been exposed to COVID-19, were actively infected with it, or had recovered from it provided the deeply sampled blood TCRbeta repertoires that made up the dataset. Samples came from the ongoing ImmuneRACE study (first 160 participants) plus 1,254 subjects from 6 global collaborators. The repertoires were made available in a free public database intended to serve as a resource for research on the immune response to SARS-CoV-2. A de-identified subject ID, COVID-19 status, age in years and sex were almost always included in the sample metadata. The prospective study material was composed of cDNA or gDNA derived from T cells, B-cell-depleted T cells, or PBMCs.

Inclusive of the bounding cysteine and phenylalanine, the CDR3 is 15 residues long. The only DNA kept is the CDR3, 45 bases in frame from the first base. Relative to germline, V is missing 2 bases and J is missing 4 bases, with 5 bases of the junction outside any gene match. CDR1 and CDR2 were assigned from the germline V gene as MDHEN and SYDVKM. Points on this clone: Its antigen specificity is not known. Base quality data are lacking; no much larger clone is found one base away.

Each collaborating institution followed its own protocols to collect whole blood in K2EDTA tubes. For TCRbeta analysis, collaborators shipped samples in one of three forms: frozen whole blood, isolated PBMCs, or DNA extracted from either of those sample types. General conclusions and limits of the study: The amount of clinical and demographic metadata varied by source and participant and was provided uncurated.

TCRbeta CDR3 regions were amplified from genomic DNA using the immunoSEQ Assay, a bias-controlled multiplex PCR. In the source study's methods: Nucleated cell counts per sample were estimated from amplification of reference gene primers within the assay. Sequence reads were collapsed and filtered to measure the absolute abundance of every unique TCRbeta CDR3 rearrangement. For each sample, productive Simpson clonality was calculated as the square root of Simpson's diversity index over productive rearrangements. The table comes from immuneACCESS by way of TCRdb, which keeps in-frame sequences with V and J called. Part of the clones is missing from these tables; in studies checked, under half for an unresolved V gene and the rest for unknown reasons. V and J calls and clone size are given by that table; D and trimming were obtained from the DNA. The sample includes approximately 37,000 clones, with around 86% observed a single time. The ten largest clonotypes hold roughly a tenth of the sample.

The clonotype comes from an older man with active COVID-19. Sample: peripheral blood. The sequence is built from TRBV28 and TRBJ2-1, with 7 bases in between that match TRBD1. The CDR3 here reads CASSLTGARYNEQFF. In nucleotide form, the sequence is TGTGCCAGCAGTTTAACAGGGGCCCGATACAATGAGCAGTTCTTC.